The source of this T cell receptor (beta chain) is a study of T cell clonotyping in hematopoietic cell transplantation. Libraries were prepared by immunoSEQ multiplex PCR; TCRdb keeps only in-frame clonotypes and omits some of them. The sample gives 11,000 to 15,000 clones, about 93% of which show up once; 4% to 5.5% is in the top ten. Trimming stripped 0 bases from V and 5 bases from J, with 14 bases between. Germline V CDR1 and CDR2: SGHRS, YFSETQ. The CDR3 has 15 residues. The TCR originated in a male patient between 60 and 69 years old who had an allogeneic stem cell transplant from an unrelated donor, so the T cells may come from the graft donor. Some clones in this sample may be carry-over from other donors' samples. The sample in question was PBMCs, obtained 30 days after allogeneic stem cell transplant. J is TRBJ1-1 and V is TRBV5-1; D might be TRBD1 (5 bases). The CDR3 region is CASSLGPGIGTEAFF. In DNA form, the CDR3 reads TGCGCCAGCAGCTTGGGTCCAGGGATAGGGACTGAAGCTTTCTTT.